Listed below are T cell receptor beta chains from one sample, sequenced in a study of T cell responses to AZD1222 COVID-19 vaccine. Clones were sequenced by immunoSEQ multiplex PCR, and TCRdb holds only the in-frame ones, with some missing. Of some 130,000 clones detected, approximately 90% appear once; the ten largest clones hold approximately 2.6%. Sequencing used peripheral blood, obtained 28 days after the second AZD1222 dose. The receptor source for this set is an adult who received the AZD1222 COVID-19 vaccine. Each CDR3 is given with its conserved first and last residue. Each record gives: J gene, V gene, D gene, CDR3 protein. The D gene is left open where the match is weak.

J gene: TRBJ1-5
V gene: TRBV10-3
D gene: -
CDR3 protein: CAIMAGMDQPQHF

J gene: TRBJ2-5
V gene: TRBV4-3
D gene: -
CDR3 protein: CASSQDSLARETQYF

J gene: TRBJ1-2
V gene: TRBV6-2/TRBV6-3
D gene: -
CDR3 protein: CASSDYGYTF

J gene: TRBJ2-3
V gene: TRBV5-5
D gene: TRBD1
CDR3 protein: CASSLQGQRDTQYF

J gene: TRBJ1-1
V gene: TRBV2
D gene: -
CDR3 protein: CASSELGRVNTEAFF

J gene: TRBJ2-7
V gene: TRBV5-1
D gene: -
CDR3 protein: CASSLTLGEQYF

J gene: TRBJ1-5
V gene: TRBV19
D gene: -
CDR3 protein: CASSDLQGYGNQPQHF

J gene: TRBJ1-6
V gene: TRBV7-2
D gene: -
CDR3 protein: CASSPDRNYNSPLHF

J gene: TRBJ1-4
V gene: TRBV4-3
D gene: TRBD1
CDR3 protein: CASSPNRGTNEKLFF

J gene: TRBJ1-2
V gene: TRBV2
D gene: -
CDR3 protein: CASSALRNYGYTF

J gene: TRBJ1-2
V gene: TRBV6-2/TRBV6-3
D gene: -
CDR3 protein: CASSYSAATYGYTF

J gene: TRBJ1-5
V gene: TRBV30
D gene: -
CDR3 protein: CAWSAQGTDNQPQHF

J gene: TRBJ2-6
V gene: TRBV5-5
D gene: -
CDR3 protein: CASSPPLAYGANVLTF

J gene: TRBJ1-2
V gene: TRBV2
D gene: -
CDR3 protein: CASRARGAFNGYTF

J gene: TRBJ1-5
V gene: TRBV6-5
D gene: -
CDR3 protein: CASSFWPNQPQHF

J gene: TRBJ1-1
V gene: TRBV7-2
D gene: -
CDR3 protein: CASSLAGGNTEAFF

J gene: TRBJ1-1
V gene: TRBV19
D gene: -
CDR3 protein: CASHPSRWGNTEAFF

J gene: TRBJ1-2
V gene: TRBV19
D gene: -
CDR3 protein: CASSTIAGYTF

J gene: TRBJ2-7
V gene: TRBV6-5
D gene: -
CDR3 protein: CASRSTQSGTDEQYF

J gene: TRBJ1-6
V gene: TRBV19
D gene: -
CDR3 protein: CASSSSGTENSPLHF

J gene: TRBJ2-7
V gene: TRBV12-2
D gene: -
CDR3 protein: CASRWGGISGHSYYEQYF

J gene: TRBJ2-2
V gene: TRBV5-1
D gene: TRBD1
CDR3 protein: CASSFFRTGGTGELFF

J gene: TRBJ1-5
V gene: TRBV6-5
D gene: TRBD1
CDR3 protein: CASSLTGGLGQPQHF

J gene: TRBJ1-1
V gene: TRBV5-6
D gene: -
CDR3 protein: CASSLALGAGTEAFF

J gene: TRBJ1-2
V gene: TRBV7-8
D gene: TRBD1
CDR3 protein: CASSWTGGDYGYTF

J gene: TRBJ1-5
V gene: TRBV6-5
D gene: -
CDR3 protein: CASSSLGGNQPQHF

J gene: TRBJ1-6
V gene: TRBV5-1
D gene: TRBD1
CDR3 protein: CASSSTGQGYNSPLHF

J gene: TRBJ1-2
V gene: TRBV7-2
D gene: -
CDR3 protein: CASSYDRRLPYGYTF

J gene: TRBJ2-1
V gene: TRBV7-2
D gene: -
CDR3 protein: CASSLAVGSYNEQFF

J gene: TRBJ1-2
V gene: TRBV19
D gene: TRBD1
CDR3 protein: CASTSQGNYGYTF

J gene: TRBJ2-3
V gene: TRBV18
D gene: -
CDR3 protein: CASSPGLTAGTDTQYF

J gene: TRBJ1-1
V gene: TRBV28
D gene: -
CDR3 protein: CASSLLLSNTEAFF

J gene: TRBJ1-2
V gene: TRBV4-2
D gene: -
CDR3 protein: CASSQERLRGVGYTF

J gene: TRBJ1-1
V gene: TRBV19
D gene: -
CDR3 protein: CASCSRALTEAFF

J gene: TRBJ1-2
V gene: TRBV5-1
D gene: TRBD1
CDR3 protein: CASSLGTGIRYGYTF

J gene: TRBJ1-1
V gene: TRBV27
D gene: TRBD1
CDR3 protein: CASSITGGRAFF

J gene: TRBJ1-2
V gene: TRBV10-3
D gene: -
CDR3 protein: CAISESGTSYGYTF

J gene: TRBJ2-3
V gene: TRBV6-2/TRBV6-3
D gene: -
CDR3 protein: CASSYRPTYTDTQYF

J gene: TRBJ1-3
V gene: TRBV4-3
D gene: -
CDR3 protein: CASSQTRGNTIYF

J gene: TRBJ1-1
V gene: TRBV28
D gene: -
CDR3 protein: CASSLWGAVDTEAFF

J gene: TRBJ2-5
V gene: TRBV4-2
D gene: TRBD2
CDR3 protein: CASSPGGRQETQYF

J gene: TRBJ2-3
V gene: TRBV7-8
D gene: TRBD1
CDR3 protein: CASSSDRADTQYF

J gene: TRBJ2-7
V gene: TRBV7-3
D gene: TRBD1
CDR3 protein: CASSLSPGQGYEQYF

J gene: TRBJ1-5
V gene: TRBV29-1
D gene: -
CDR3 protein: CSVRDNLNQPQHF

J gene: TRBJ1-2
V gene: TRBV5-1
D gene: -
CDR3 protein: CASSLAEGDGYTF

J gene: TRBJ2-1
V gene: TRBV5-1
D gene: -
CDR3 protein: CASSLANRGNEQFF